This entry is about one T cell receptor beta chain. The authors carried out high-throughput sequencing of TCR beta. They applied it to CD8+ and CD4+ T cells obtained from blood. Treatment-naive patients with stable or active relapsing-remitting disease were the multiple sclerosis controls. Negative magnetic isolation gave CD8+ and CD4+ cells; FACS enriched CD8+ TEMRA. The V end was cut by 2 bases, the J end by 8 bases, with 10 bases between. The CDR3 contains 13 residues. Germline V gives CDR1 SGHTA, CDR2 FQGNSA. The record originates from a study of CD8 T cells in Susac syndrome. An input of about 0.5 to 1 ug of RNA was subjected to reverse transcription using random hexamers. The immunoSEQ assay covered 54 Vbeta and 13 Jbeta segments for CDR3. TCRdb ran MiXCR on the immunoSEQ multiplex PCR reads and lists one entry per CDR3 protein. The sample comprises 350,000 to 550,000 distinct CDR3 sequences, around 83% of which are singletons, and 0.09% to 0.15% rests with the top ten.

The J gene is TRBJ1-5, the V gene TRBV7-2; TRBD1 might be the D (5 bases). The source is a human donor with multiple sclerosis. What was sequenced was CD8+ T cells from PBMCs. Here the CDR3 DNA reads TGTGCCAGCAGCTTAAGGGACTGGGAGCCCCAGCATTTT. Encoded protein: CASSLRDWEPQHF.